This is a list of T cell receptor beta chains from one sample in a study of blood T cell repertoires in COVID-19. Repertoires were generated with immunoSEQ multiplex PCR, while TCRdb's copy carries only in-frame clones and drops some. The sample yields approximately 88,000 clones, about 84% seen once. The specimen was peripheral blood. The source is a woman aged 70-85 years with acute or convalescent COVID-19. The conserved cysteine and the conserved F or W are not part of the CDR3 here. The D gene is left open where the match is weak. Clone size is given for some rows only: seen once, a few or many times, or a class if the clone is expanded.

v_call d_call clone_size cdr3_aa
TRBV2 NA NA ASSLDRPNTGELF
TRBV5-1 TRBD1 NA ASSPEQGALKTQY
TRBV20-1 NA NA SASPDRDYGYT
TRBV13 TRBD1 NA ASSSATGSRETQY
TRBV24-1 NA NA ATSDSAGRGFSTDTQY
TRBV9 NA NA ASSFHRESNTEAF
TRBV4-1 TRBD1 NA ASRPQTGEVGELF
TRBV5-8 NA NA ASSLRQSNTEAF
TRBV12-3/TRBV12-4 NA NA AGRDSYGYT
TRBV25-1 NA once ASSAFPGSTGELF
TRBV2 TRBD1 NA ASSDRGSSEKLF
TRBV7-8 TRBD2 NA ASSLHGSGRADTGELF
TRBV6-5 TRBD1 NA ASSYARGMGTEAF
TRBV18 NA NA ASSPPTDTQY
TRBV6-2/TRBV6-3 NA once ASSWSGGSYNEQF
TRBV5-1 NA NA ASSLEGHGSPLH
TRBV6-5 NA NA ATQGGKDQPQH
TRBV3-1/TRBV3-2 NA NA ASSQGGVANYGYT
TRBV6-5 NA NA ASSFGTALQF
TRBV4-2 TRBD2 NA ASSPSGGVQETQY
TRBV10-3 NA NA AISESAVPLGYT
TRBV24-1 NA NA ATSEGGKDGYT
TRBV7-6 TRBD2 once ASSFLNPAGGLSETQY
TRBV7-9 TRBD2 NA ASSKPGTSDNEQF